One and the same sample provided the 4 T cell receptor beta chains below, sequenced in a study of CD8 T cells in Susac syndrome. An amount of RNA that ranged from roughly 0.5 to 1 ug was reverse transcribed with random hexamers. TCRdb itself ran the immunoSEQ multiplex PCR reads through MiXCR, one entry per CDR3 protein. Here the sample spans roughly 80,000 distinct CDR3 sequences, 94% being singletons. The sequenced sample consisted of CD8+ T cells from PBMCs. The source of these receptors is a human donor with Susac syndrome.

This clonotype was counted once. This rearrangement joins TRBV6-1 to TRBJ1-6; TRBD1 aligns across 9 bases. Germline V gene lookup returns CDR1 MNHNS and CDR2 SASEGT. The CDR3 runs to 20 residues. J lost 7 bases, V lost 0 bases, and 16 bases had no gene match. This CDR3 reads CASSEALRDRAASLNSPLHF. The CDR3 coding sequence is TGTGCCAGCAGTGAAGCGCTTCGGGACAGGGCCGCCTCCCTAAATTCACCCCTCCACTTT.

V and J are TRBV19 and TRBJ2-3; the match to TRBD2 covers 9 bases. J gave up 1 base and V 3 bases, and 2 bases lay outside the gene matches. There are 15 residues in the CDR3. Per germline, CDR1 LNHDA and CDR2 SQIVND (reference sequence). The CDR3 DNA reads TGTGCCAGTAGTATTAGCGGGGGCCGCACAGATACGCAGTATTTT. Translated: CASSISGGRTDTQYF.

This chain uses TRBV27 with TRBJ2-5; 12 bases are shared with TRBD1. The trim removed 4 bases at V and 5 bases at J, leaving 11 bases unmatched. This CDR3 comprises 17 residues. Germline CDR1 MNHEY, CDR2 SMNVEV (reference sequence). The CDR3 loop is CASSSPGQGASRETQYF. The CDR3 DNA follows: TGTGCCAGCAGTTCACCGGGACAGGGGGCTTCTAGGGAGACCCAGTACTTC.

This chain joins TRBV9 and TRBJ2-5, with D uncertain. The CDR3 has 14 amino acids. V lost 0 bases to trimming and J lost 1 base, with 7 bases between them. Looked up from germline, CDR1 is SGDLS and CDR2 is YYNGEE. The CDR3 DNA follows: TGTGCCAGCAGCGTAGGTGCAGTCCAAGAGACCCAGTACTTC. It specifies CASSVGAVQETQYF.